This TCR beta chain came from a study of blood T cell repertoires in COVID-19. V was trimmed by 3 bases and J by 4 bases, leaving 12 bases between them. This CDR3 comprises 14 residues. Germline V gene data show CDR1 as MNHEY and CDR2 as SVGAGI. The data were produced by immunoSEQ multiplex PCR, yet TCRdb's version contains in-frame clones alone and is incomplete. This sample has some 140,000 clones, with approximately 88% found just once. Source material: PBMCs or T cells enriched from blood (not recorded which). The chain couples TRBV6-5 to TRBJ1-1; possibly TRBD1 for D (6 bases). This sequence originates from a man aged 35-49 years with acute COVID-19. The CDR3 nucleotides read TGTGCCAGCAGTTATGGTGGGGGCCTCACTGAAGCTTTCTTT. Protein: CASSYGGGLTEAFF.